The 27 T cell receptor beta chains in this list originate from one sample, sequenced in a study of blood T cell repertoires in COVID-19. TCRdb's copy holds only in-frame clones and misses some; the assay was immunoSEQ multiplex PCR. Of approximately 150,000 clones listed, 88% are singletons. Sequencing was carried out using peripheral blood. The source is a human donor with COVID-19, enrolled during active disease. The donor label of this sample is uncertain.

V and J are TRBV5-4 and TRBJ1-2, with TRBD1 matching 9 bases. The CDR3 is made up of 15 amino acids. The germline gives CDR1 SGHNT, CDR2 YYREEE (reference sequence). V lost 4 bases and J lost 6; bases outside the gene matches: 10. DNA for the CDR3: TGTGCCAGCAGCATAGACCGGGACAGGGTTGATGGCTACACCTTC. Amino acids: CASSIDRDRVDGYTF.

This sequence joins TRBV3-1 (or the pseudogene TRBV3-2) and TRBJ2-3; TRBD1 matches at 12 bases. Germline CDR1 and CDR2: LGHDT and YNNKEL (reference sequence). The V gene end was trimmed by 0 bases and the J gene end by 5 bases; junction bases not matched to a gene: 9. The CDR3 has 18 residues. The CDR3 loop is CASSQDAPGQGAIDTQYF. DNA of the CDR3: TGTGCCAGCAGCCAAGATGCTCCGGGACAGGGGGCAATAGATACGCAGTATTTT.

V and J are TRBV9 and TRBJ2-5; TRBD1 aligns across 10 bases. The CDR3 consists of 14 residues. Germline trimming cut 3 bases from V and 6 bases from J; bases unmatched to any gene: 5. In germline, CDR1 is SGDLS, CDR2 YYNGEE. Here the CDR3 DNA reads TGTGCCAGCAGCGGGGACAGGGGCGGACAGACCCAGTACTTC. It yields the protein CASSGDRGGQTQYF.

The chain employs TRBV10-3 and TRBJ2-1; 12 nucleotides match TRBD1. This CDR3 is built from 14 residues. The germline CDR1 and CDR2 sequences are ENHRY and SYGVKD. Unmatched junction bases numbered 5, after V lost 6 bases and J lost 8 bases. CDR3 DNA: TGTGCCATCAGGGGACAGGGGGCACGGGATGAGCAGTTCTTC. Protein product: CAIRGQGARDEQFF.

The chain is built from TRBV7-3 and TRBJ2-6; D uncertain. This CDR3 comprises 13 residues. V shed 3 bases and J shed 3 bases, with 3 bases lying between them. Germline CDR1 reads SGHTA; CDR2 reads FQGTGA. The CDR3 protein is CASSFFGANVLTF. CDR3 coding DNA: TGTGCCAGCAGCTTCTTTGGGGCCAACGTCCTGACTTTC.

The gene calls are TRBV18 and TRBJ1-1, with a weak D call TRBD1 (5 bases). The germline V and J ends were trimmed by 5 bases and 10 bases, with 20 bases remaining between them. Germline V gene sequence: CDR1 KGHSH, CDR2 LQKENI. The CDR3 consists of 14 residues. Here the CDR3 DNA reads TGTGCCAGCTCAGGAAGTCAGGGTTCCGGCGCAGCTTTCTTT. Its protein is CASSGSQGSGAAFF.

This chain uses TRBV12-5 with TRBJ1-4; D unclear. CDR1 and CDR2 from the germline V gene are LGHNT and FRNRAP. V shed 4 bases and J shed 0 bases, with 12 bases lying between them. The CDR3 length is 16 residues. The CDR3 reads CASGSPPQTTNEKLFF. The CDR3, as DNA: TGTGCTAGTGGTTCACCCCCGCAGACAACTAATGAAAAACTGTTTTTT.

This sequence joins TRBV9 and TRBJ2-3; TRBD2 might be the D (5 bases). Germline CDR1 SGDLS, CDR2 YYNGEE. Trimming removed 1 base from V and 2 bases from J, with 14 bases in between. This CDR3 comprises 16 residues. Here the CDR3 reads CASSVKPRTATDTQYF. For the CDR3, the DNA is TGTGCCAGCAGCGTAAAACCCAGGACTGCCACAGATACGCAGTATTTT.

The rearrangement joins TRBV29-1 to TRBJ2-1; 7 bases align to TRBD2. J lost 8 bases, V lost 5 bases, and 12 bases had no gene match. CDR3 length: 14 residues. CDR1 and CDR2 (germline): SQVTM, ANQGSEA. As DNA, the CDR3 is TGCAGCGTTCTTAGACTGGCGGGAGTGGATGAGCAGTTCTTC. Residues: CSVLRLAGVDEQFF.

The chain joins TRBV3-1 (or the pseudogene TRBV3-2) to TRBJ1-4, with D possibly matching TRBD1 (6 bases). Germline V gives CDR1 LGHDT, CDR2 YNNKEL (reference sequence). This CDR3 is built from 14 residues. Trimming stripped 2 bases from V and 7 bases from J, with 11 bases between. The CDR3, as DNA: TGTGCCAGCAGCCAAAGAACAGGGTCTGAAAAACTGTTTTTT. Translating it yields CASSQRTGSEKLFF.

V usage is TRBV2 and J usage is TRBJ2-3; the match to TRBD2 covers 9 bases. The CDR3 consists of 15 residues. Germline V gene data show CDR1 as SNHLY and CDR2 as FYNNEI. After removal of 8 bases from V and 4 bases from J, the junction contained 10 bases not matched to a gene. Written as DNA, the CDR3 is TGTGCCAGCTCTCTGGACGGCGGGGGGGCAGATACGCAGTATTTT. Protein product: CASSLDGGGADTQYF.

The chain is built from TRBV27 and TRBJ1-5; 9 positions agree with TRBD1. The germline CDR1 and CDR2 sequences are MNHEY and SMNVEV (reference sequence). The trim removed 6 bases at V and 4 bases at J, leaving 1 base unmatched. This CDR3 spans 13 amino acids. CDR3 in amino acids: CASRGTGNQPQHF. As DNA, the CDR3 is TGTGCCAGCAGGGGGACAGGGAATCAGCCCCAGCATTTT.

The V call is TRBV6-5, the J call TRBJ2-7; a possible D gene is TRBD1 (6 bases). Germline V gene lookup returns CDR1 MNHEY and CDR2 SVGAGI. Trimming took off 7 bases at V and 2 bases at J, with 18 bases between the two ends. The length of the CDR3 is 15 residues. As DNA, the CDR3 is TGTGCCAGCACCGATCTACAGGGCCGCGCCTACGAGCAGTACTTC. Encoded protein: CASTDLQGRAYEQYF.

Points on this clone: Other nucleotide sequences from this sample produce the same CDR3. The chain couples TRBV5-1 to TRBJ1-1, with TRBD1 as a possible D gene (6 bases). The CDR3 length is 14 residues. Trimming left V 0 bases short and J 1 base short, with 7 bases between. Germline CDR1 is SGHRS and CDR2 is YFSETQ. CDR3 residues: CASSLGQANTEAFF. The CDR3, as DNA: TGCGCCAGCAGCTTGGGACAGGCGAACACTGAAGCTTTCTTT.

The chain combines TRBV30 with TRBJ1-5; 9 positions agree with TRBD1. This CDR3 region has 15 residues. Germline loops: CDR1 GTSNPN, CDR2 SVGIG (reference sequence). Trimming at V came to 0 bases and at J to 2 bases, leaving 2 bases not matched to a gene. CDR3 sequence (DNA): TGTGCCTGGAGTGTAGGGACAGGGCGCAATCAGCCCCAGCATTTT. Amino acids: CAWSVGTGRNQPQHF.

This chain links TRBV19 with TRBJ2-6; the D gene is possibly TRBD1 (5 bases). The CDR3 has 17 amino acids. Germline assignment: CDR1 LNHDA and CDR2 SQIVND (reference sequence). V was trimmed by 3 bases and J by 2 bases, leaving 14 bases between them. The CDR3 coding sequence is TGTGCCAGTAGTATTGCCCGACAGTCCCCTGGGGCCAACGTCCTGACTTTC. Protein: CASSIARQSPGANVLTF.

The chain uses TRBV18 and TRBJ2-1, with D perhaps matching TRBD2 (5 bases). CDR3 length: 16 residues. Trimming took off 4 bases at V and 8 bases at J, with 21 bases between the two ends. CDR1 is KGHSH and CDR2 is LQKENI in the germline V gene. This CDR3 reads CASSLTPNRERYEQFF. As DNA, the CDR3 is TGTGCCAGCTCACTTACACCGAACCGGGAACGCTATGAGCAGTTCTTC. Looking up the rest from reference TRBV18 and TRBJ2-1 gives the full variable domain: NAGVMQNPRHLVRRRGQEARLRCSPMKGHSHVYWYRQLPEEGLKFMVYLQKENIIDESGMPKERFSAEFPKEGPSILRIQQVVRGDSAAYFCASSLTPNRERYEQFFGPGTRLTVL.

V gene TRBV29-1 combines with J gene TRBJ2-7; 10 positions match TRBD2. Germline assignment: CDR1 SQVTM and CDR2 ANQGSEA. CDR3 size: 12 residues. Unmatched junction bases numbered 3, after V lost 5 bases and J lost 5 bases. The DNA for the CDR3 is TGCAGCGTTCGGACTAGCGGCAACGAGCAGTACTTC. It specifies CSVRTSGNEQYF.

The chain recombines TRBV10-1 with TRBJ2-3; 12 bases are shared with TRBD2. V was clipped by 5 bases and J by 2 bases; unmatched bases: 5. CDR3 length equals 16 residues. CDR1 and CDR2 (germline): WNHNN, SYGVQD (reference sequence). CDR3 nucleotide sequence: TGCGCCAGCAGTTCCACTAGCGGGGGGTTCACAGATACGCAGTATTTT. This codes for CASSSTSGGFTDTQYF.

The CDR3 spells CASFAQYF. The CDR3 DNA is TGTGCCAGCTTCGCGCAGTATTTT. This chain connects TRBV27 to TRBJ2-3; D is uncertain. CDR1 and CDR2 from the germline V gene are MNHEY and SMNVEV (reference sequence). The CDR3 has 8 amino acids. The V end lost 8 bases, the J end lost 10 bases, and 4 bases lay between the germline ends.

The rearrangement uses TRBV7-3 and TRBJ2-7, with 7 bases identical to TRBD2. After removal of 3 bases from V and 5 bases from J, the junction contained 4 bases not matched to a gene. CDR1 is SGHTA, CDR2 FQGTGA, per germline. The CDR3 loop spans 13 amino acids. CDR3 coding DNA: TGTGCCAGCAGCTTGGGTCTAGCGGACGAGCAGTACTTC. It is translated as CASSLGLADEQYF. The full variable domain, in which reference TRBV7-3 and TRBJ2-7 provide the parts outside the CDR3, is GAGVSQTPSNKVTEKGKYVELRCDPISGHTALYWYRQSLGQGPEFLIYFQGTGAADDSGLPNDRFFAVRPEGSVSTLKIQRTERGDSAVYLCASSLGLADEQYFGPGTRLTVT.

In this sample, this clone turned up a few times. The chain is built from TRBV6-2 or TRBV6-3 and TRBJ1-5, with TRBD1 matching over 8 bases. The CDR3 covers 18 residues. Trimming at V came to 2 bases and at J to 0 bases, leaving 9 bases not matched to a gene. CDR1 and CDR2 from the germline V gene are MNHEY and SVGEGT. The CDR3 loop reads CASSYNAGGWRSNQPQHF. The CDR3 bases are TGTGCCAGCAGTTACAACGCAGGGGGCTGGCGTAGCAATCAGCCCCAGCATTTT.

The chain has TRBV5-6 and TRBJ2-3, with a weak D call TRBD1 (7 bases). The CDR3 has 15 residues. The germline CDR1 and CDR2 sequences are SGHDT and YYEEEE. Deletions cut 4 bases from V and 5 bases from J, with 17 bases between. The DNA of the CDR3 is TGTGCCAGCAGCCGCTGGAGGGGGCCAGGAGATACGCAGTATTTT. Translated: CASSRWRGPGDTQYF.

The rearrangement uses TRBV5-5 and TRBJ1-1, with TRBD1 matching over 7 bases. J was trimmed by 0 bases and V by 4 bases; bases with no gene match: 12. The CDR3 consists of 17 residues. CDR1 and CDR2 from the germline V gene are SGHKS and YYEKEE (reference sequence). The CDR3 reads CASSPGGGAFMNTEAFF. In DNA, the CDR3 is TGTGCCAGCAGCCCAGGGGGTGGCGCCTTTATGAACACTGAAGCTTTCTTT.

The chain couples TRBV12-5 to TRBJ1-2, with D hard to call. Looked up from germline, CDR1 is LGHNT and CDR2 is FRNRAP. There are 17 residues in the CDR3. Trimming took off 4 bases at V and 2 bases at J, with 20 bases between the two ends. CDR3 amino acids: CASGSGLKSGGNYGYTF. CDR3 coding DNA: TGTGCTAGTGGTTCCGGACTCAAGAGTGGAGGGAACTATGGCTACACCTTC.

The chain employs TRBV28 and TRBJ2-1; TRBD1 aligns across 9 bases. This CDR3 spans 15 amino acids. Germline V gene data show CDR1 as MDHEN and CDR2 as SYDVKM. V shed 5 bases, J shed 4 bases, and the junction held 6 bases outside the gene matches. CDR3 residues: CASSGPGQGYNEQFF. CDR3 coding DNA: TGTGCCAGCAGTGGCCCAGGACAGGGGTACAATGAGCAGTTCTTC. Full variable domain (rest looked up from reference TRBV28 and TRBJ2-1): DVKVTQSSRYLVKRTGEKVFLECVQDMDHENMFWYRQDPGLGLRLIYFSYDVKMKEKGDIPEGYSVSREKKERFSLILESASTNQTSMYLCASSGPGQGYNEQFFGPGTRLTVL.

The J gene is TRBJ2-7, the V gene TRBV29-1; 10 positions match TRBD1. The junction had 9 bases not matched to a gene; V was cut back by 6 bases and J by 1 base. The CDR3 extends over 15 amino acids. Germline V gene data show CDR1 as SQVTM and CDR2 as ANQGSEA. Here the CDR3 reads CSVALGTGVSYEQYF. The CDR3 nucleotides are TGCAGCGTCGCCCTTGGGACAGGGGTTTCCTACGAGCAGTACTTC.